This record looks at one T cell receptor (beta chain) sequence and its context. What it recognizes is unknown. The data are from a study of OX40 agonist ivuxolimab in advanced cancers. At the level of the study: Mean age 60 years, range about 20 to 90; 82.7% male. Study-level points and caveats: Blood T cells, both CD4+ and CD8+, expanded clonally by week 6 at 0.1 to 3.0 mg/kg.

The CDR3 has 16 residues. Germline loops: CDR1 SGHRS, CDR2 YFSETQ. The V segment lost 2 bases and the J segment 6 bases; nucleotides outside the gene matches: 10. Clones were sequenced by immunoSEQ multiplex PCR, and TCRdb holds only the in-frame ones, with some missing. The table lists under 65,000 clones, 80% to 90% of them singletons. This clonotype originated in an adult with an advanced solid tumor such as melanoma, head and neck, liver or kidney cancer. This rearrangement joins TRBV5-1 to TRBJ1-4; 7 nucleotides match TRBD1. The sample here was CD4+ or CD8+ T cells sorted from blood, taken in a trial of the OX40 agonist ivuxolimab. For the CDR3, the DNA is TGCGCCAGCAGCTTAAGGGGGCGTGGGACGGATGAAAAACTGTTTTTT. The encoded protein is CASSLRGRGTDEKLFF. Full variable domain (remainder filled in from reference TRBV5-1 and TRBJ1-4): KAGVTQTPRYLIKTRGQQVTLSCSPISGHRSVSWYQQTPGQGLQFLFEYFSETQRNKGNFPGRFSGRQFSNSRSEMNVSTLELGDSALYLCASSLRGRGTDEKLFFGSGTQLSVL.